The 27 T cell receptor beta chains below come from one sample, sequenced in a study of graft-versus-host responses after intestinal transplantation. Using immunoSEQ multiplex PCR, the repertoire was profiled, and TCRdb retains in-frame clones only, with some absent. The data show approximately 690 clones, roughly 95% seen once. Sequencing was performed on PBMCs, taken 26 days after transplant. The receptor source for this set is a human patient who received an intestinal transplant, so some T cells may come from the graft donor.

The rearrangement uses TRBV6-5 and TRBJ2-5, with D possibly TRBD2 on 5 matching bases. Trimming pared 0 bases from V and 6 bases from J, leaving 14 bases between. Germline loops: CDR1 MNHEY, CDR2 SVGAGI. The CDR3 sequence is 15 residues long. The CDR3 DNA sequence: TGTGCCAGCAGTTACTCGGCGGACTGGCGCCAGACCCAGTACTTC. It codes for CASSYSADWRQTQYF.

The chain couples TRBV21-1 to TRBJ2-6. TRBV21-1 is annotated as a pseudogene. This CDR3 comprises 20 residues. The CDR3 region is CASRKRSIGSLHSGANVLTF. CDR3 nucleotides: TGTGCCAGCCGAAAGAGAAGTATCGGAAGCCTTCACTCTGGGGCCAACGTCCTGACTTTC.

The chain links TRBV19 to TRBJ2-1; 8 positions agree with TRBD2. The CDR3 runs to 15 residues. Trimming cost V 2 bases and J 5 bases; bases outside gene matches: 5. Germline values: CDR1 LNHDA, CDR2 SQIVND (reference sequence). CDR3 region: CASSISGGPDNEQFF. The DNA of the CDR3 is TGTGCCAGTAGTATATCGGGAGGGCCCGACAATGAGCAGTTCTTC. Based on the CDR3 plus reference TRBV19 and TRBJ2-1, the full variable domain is DGGITQSPKYLFRKEGQNVTLSCEQNLNHDAMYWYRQDPGQGLRLIYYSQIVNDFQKGDIAEGYSVSREKKESFPLTVTSAQKNPTAFYLCASSISGGPDNEQFFGPGTRLTVL.

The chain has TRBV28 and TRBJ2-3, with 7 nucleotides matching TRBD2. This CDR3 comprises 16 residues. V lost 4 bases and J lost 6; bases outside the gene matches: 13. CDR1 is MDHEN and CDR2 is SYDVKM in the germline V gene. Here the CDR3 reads CASSSVGLGSTDTQYF. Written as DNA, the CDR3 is TGTGCCAGCAGTTCCGTCGGACTAGGGAGTACGGATACGCAGTATTTT.

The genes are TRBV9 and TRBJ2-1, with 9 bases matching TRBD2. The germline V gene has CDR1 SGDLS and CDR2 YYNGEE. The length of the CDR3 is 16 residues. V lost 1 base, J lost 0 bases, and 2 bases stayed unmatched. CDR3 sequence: CASSVSSGSSYNEQFF. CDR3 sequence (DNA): TGTGCCAGCAGCGTAAGTAGCGGGAGCTCCTACAATGAGCAGTTCTTC.

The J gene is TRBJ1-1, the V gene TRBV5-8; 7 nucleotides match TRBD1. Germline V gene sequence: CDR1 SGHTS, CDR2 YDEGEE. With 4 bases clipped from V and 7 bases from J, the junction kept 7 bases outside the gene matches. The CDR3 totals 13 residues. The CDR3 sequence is CASSIHSGGEAFF. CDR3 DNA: TGTGCCAGCAGCATCCACTCAGGGGGTGAAGCTTTCTTT.

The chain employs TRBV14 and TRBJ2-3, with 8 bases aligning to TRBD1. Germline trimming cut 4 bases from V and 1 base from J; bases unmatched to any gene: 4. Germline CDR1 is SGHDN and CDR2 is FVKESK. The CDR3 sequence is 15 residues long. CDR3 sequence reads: CASSPPGQGTDTQYF. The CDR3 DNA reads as TGTGCCAGCAGCCCCCCGGGACAGGGCACAGATACGCAGTATTTT.

The CDR3 reads CASSYSGTASHYGYTF. In DNA, the CDR3 is TGTGCCAGCAGTTACTCGGGGACCGCATCCCACTATGGCTACACCTTC. The chain recombines TRBV6-5 with TRBJ1-2; TRBD1 might be the D (5 bases). Germline loops: CDR1 MNHEY, CDR2 SVGAGI. The CDR3 covers 16 residues. V was trimmed by 0 bases and J by 3 bases, leaving 14 bases between them.

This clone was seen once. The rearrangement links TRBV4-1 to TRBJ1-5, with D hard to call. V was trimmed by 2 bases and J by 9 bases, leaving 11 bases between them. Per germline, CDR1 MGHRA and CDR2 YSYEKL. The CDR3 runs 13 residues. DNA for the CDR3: TGCGCCAGCAGCCAATGGCCTTGGGGGCCCCAGCATTTT. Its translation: CASSQWPWGPQHF.

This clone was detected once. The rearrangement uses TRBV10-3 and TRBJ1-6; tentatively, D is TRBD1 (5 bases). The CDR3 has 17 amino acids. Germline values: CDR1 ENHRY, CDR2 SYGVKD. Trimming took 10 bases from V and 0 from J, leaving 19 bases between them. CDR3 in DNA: TGTGCCACGGGTCTAGGAGGGGATAGCTCCTATAATTCACCCCTCCACTTT. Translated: CATGLGGDSSYNSPLHF.

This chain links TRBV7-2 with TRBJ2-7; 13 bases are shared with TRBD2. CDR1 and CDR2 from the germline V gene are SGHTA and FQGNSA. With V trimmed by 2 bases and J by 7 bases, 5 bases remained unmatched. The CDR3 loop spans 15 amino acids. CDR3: CASSLRLAGGGEQYF. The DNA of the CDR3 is TGTGCCAGCAGCTTAAGACTAGCGGGAGGAGGTGAGCAGTACTTC.

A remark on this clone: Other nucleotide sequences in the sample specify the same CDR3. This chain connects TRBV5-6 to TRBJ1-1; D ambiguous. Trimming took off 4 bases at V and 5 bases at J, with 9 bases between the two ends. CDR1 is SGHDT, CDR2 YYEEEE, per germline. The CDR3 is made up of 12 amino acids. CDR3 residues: CASSLRGTEAFF. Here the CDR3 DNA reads TGTGCCAGCAGCCTTCGGGGTACTGAAGCTTTCTTT.

The CDR3 sequence: CASTPTLLDPAPKYF. Here the CDR3 DNA reads TGTGCCAGCACTCCGACACTGTTAGATCCTGCCCCAAAGTACTTC. V usage is TRBV5-4 and J usage is TRBJ2-4; D not resolved. CDR1 SGHNT and CDR2 YYREEE come from the germline V gene (reference sequence). The CDR3 is 15 amino acids. The V end was cut by 6 bases, the J end by 14 bases, with 27 bases between.

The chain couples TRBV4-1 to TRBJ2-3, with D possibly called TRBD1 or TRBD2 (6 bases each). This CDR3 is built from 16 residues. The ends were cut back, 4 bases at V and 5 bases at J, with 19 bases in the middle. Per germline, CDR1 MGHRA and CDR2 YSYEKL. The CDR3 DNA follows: TGCGCCAGCAGCCTTGAGGGGGGAACTATTGTAGATACGCAGTATTTT. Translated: CASSLEGGTIVDTQYF.

CDR3 nucleotides: TGCGCCAGCAGCTTGGTACTAGCGGGGCGACGCCCTCGGGAGCAGTACTTC. This translates into CASSLVLAGRRPREQYF. The rearrangement links TRBV5-1 to TRBJ2-7, with 10 bases fitting TRBD2. V lost 0 bases to trimming and J lost 7 bases; unmatched junction nucleotides: 13. The CDR3 covers 17 residues. The V gene's germline CDR1 is SGHRS and CDR2 YFSETQ. The full variable domain, in which reference TRBV5-1 and TRBJ2-7 provide the parts outside the CDR3, is KAGVTQTPRYLIKTRGQQVTLSCSPISGHRSVSWYQQTPGQGLQFLFEYFSETQRNKGNFPGRFSGRQFSNSRSEMNVSTLELGDSALYLCASSLVLAGRRPREQYFGPGTRLTVT.

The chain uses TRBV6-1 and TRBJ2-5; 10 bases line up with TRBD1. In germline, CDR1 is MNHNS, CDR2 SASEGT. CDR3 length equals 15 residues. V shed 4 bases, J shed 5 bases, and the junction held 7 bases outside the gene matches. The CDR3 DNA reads TGTGCCAGCAGTGCCCAGGACAGGGGGAGGGAGACCCAGTACTTC. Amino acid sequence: CASSAQDRGRETQYF.

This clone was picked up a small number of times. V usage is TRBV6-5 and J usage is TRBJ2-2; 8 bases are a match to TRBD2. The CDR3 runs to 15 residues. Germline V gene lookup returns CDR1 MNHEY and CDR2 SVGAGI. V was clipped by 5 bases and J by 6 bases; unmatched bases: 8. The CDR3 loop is CASSPLPTSAGELFF. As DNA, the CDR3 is TGTGCCAGCAGTCCCCTCCCGACTAGCGCCGGGGAGCTGTTTTTT.

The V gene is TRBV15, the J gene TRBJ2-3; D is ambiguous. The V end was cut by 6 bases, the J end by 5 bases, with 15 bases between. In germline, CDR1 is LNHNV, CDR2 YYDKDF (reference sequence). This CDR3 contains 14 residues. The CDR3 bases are TGTGCCACCAGGTGGTCGGGCGGAGTAGATACGCAGTATTTT. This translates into CATRWSGGVDTQYF.

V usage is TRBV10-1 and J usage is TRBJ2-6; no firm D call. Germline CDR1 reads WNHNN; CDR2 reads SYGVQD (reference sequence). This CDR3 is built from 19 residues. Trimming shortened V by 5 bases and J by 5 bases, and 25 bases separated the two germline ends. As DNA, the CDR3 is TGCGCCAGCAGTCGTAGGATAAGATCGCACAAAAGTCGGGCCAACGTCCTGACTTTC. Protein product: CASSRRIRSHKSRANVLTF.

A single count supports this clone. The CDR3 loop is CASSVAGRERADTQYF. The CDR3 coding sequence is TGTGCCAGCAGCGTAGCAGGGCGGGAGCGGGCCGATACGCAGTATTTT. This rearrangement joins TRBV9 to TRBJ2-3; 7 nucleotides align to TRBD2. This CDR3 has 16 residues. The trim removed 0 bases at V and 6 bases at J, leaving 10 bases unmatched. Germline loops: CDR1 SGDLS, CDR2 YYNGEE.

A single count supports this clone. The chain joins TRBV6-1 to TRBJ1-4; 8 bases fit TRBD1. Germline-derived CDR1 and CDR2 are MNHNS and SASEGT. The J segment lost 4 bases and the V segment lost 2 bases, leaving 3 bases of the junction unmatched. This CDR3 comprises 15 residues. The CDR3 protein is CASSEQGADNEKLFF. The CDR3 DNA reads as TGTGCCAGCAGTGAACAGGGGGCCGATAATGAAAAACTGTTTTTT.

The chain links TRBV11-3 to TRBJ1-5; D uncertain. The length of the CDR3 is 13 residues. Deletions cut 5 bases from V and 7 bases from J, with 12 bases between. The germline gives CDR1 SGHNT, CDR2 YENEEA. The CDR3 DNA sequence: TGTGCCAGCAGCCTAGGGCCCCGGCAGCCCCAGCATTTT. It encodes CASSLGPRQPQHF.

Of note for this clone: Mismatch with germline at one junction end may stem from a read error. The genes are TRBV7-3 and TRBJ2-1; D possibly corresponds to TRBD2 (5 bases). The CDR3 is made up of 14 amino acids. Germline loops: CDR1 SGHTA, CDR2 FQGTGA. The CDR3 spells CASSLGGSYDEQFF. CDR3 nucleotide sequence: TGTGCCAGCAGCTTGGGTGGGAGCTACGATGAGCAGTTCTTC.

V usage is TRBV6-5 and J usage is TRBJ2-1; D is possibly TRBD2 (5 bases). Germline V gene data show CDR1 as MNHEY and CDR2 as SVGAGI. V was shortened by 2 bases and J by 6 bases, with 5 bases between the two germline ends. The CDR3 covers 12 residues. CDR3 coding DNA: TGTGCCAGCAGTTACCGGGGCAATGAGCAGTTCTTC. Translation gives CASSYRGNEQFF.

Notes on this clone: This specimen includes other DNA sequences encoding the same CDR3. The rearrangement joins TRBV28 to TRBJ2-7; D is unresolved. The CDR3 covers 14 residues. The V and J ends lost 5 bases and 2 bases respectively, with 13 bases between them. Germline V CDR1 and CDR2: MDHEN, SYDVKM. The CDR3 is CASSHREGTYEQYF. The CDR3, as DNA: TGTGCCAGCAGTCACCGAGAAGGAACCTACGAGCAGTACTTC.

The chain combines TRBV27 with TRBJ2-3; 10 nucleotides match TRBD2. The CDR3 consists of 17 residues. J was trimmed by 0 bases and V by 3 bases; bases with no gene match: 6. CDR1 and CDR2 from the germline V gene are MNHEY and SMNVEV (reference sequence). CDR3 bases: TGTGCCAGCAGTTTGAGCGGGAGGGGCTCTAGCACAGATACGCAGTATTTT. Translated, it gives CASSLSGRGSSTDTQYF.

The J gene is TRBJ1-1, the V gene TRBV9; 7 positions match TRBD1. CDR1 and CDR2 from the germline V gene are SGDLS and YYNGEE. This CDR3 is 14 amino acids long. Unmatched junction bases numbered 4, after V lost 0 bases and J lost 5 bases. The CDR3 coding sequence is TGTGCCAGCAGCGTAGACCACAGGGGTACTGAAGCTTTCTTT. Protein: CASSVDHRGTEAFF.